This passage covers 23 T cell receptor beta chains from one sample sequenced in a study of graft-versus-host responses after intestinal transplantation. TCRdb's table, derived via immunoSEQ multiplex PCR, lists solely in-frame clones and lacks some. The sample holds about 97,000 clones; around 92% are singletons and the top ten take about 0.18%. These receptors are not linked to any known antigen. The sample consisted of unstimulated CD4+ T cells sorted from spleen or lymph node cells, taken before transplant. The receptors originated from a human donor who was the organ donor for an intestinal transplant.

In DNA form, the CDR3 reads TGTGCCAGCAGCTCCACACCTCGACTAGCGGGGTTGGGCTACGAGCAGTACTTC. It encodes CASSSTPRLAGLGYEQYF. The chain recombines TRBV11-2 with TRBJ2-7; 11 nucleotides match TRBD2. Trimming removed 4 bases from V and 3 bases from J; junction bases left unmatched: 14. CDR1 is SGHAT, CDR2 FQNNGV, per germline. CDR3 size: 18 residues.

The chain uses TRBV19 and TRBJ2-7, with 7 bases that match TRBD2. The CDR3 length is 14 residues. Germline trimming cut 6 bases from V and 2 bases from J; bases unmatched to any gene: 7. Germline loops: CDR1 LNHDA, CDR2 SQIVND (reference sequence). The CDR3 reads CASSRRGETYEQYF. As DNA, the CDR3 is TGTGCCAGTAGCCGACGGGGGGAAACCTACGAGCAGTACTTC.

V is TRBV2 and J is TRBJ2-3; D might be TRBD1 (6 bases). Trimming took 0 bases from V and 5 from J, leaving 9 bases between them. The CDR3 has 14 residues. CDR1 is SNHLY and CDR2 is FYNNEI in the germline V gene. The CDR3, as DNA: TGTGCCAGCAGTGAAGCGGGGGCGGGAGATACGCAGTATTTT. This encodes CASSEAGAGDTQYF.

In DNA, the CDR3 is TGTGCCAGCAGTACTATATGGGGGCCGGCTCAGGAGCAGTACTTC. Translating it yields CASSTIWGPAQEQYF. The rearrangement links TRBV27 to TRBJ2-7; the D gene is possibly TRBD1 (6 bases). The ends were cut back, 5 bases at V and 7 bases at J, with 21 bases in the middle. Per the germline V gene, CDR1 is MNHEY and CDR2 is SMNVEV (reference sequence). The CDR3 spans 15 residues.

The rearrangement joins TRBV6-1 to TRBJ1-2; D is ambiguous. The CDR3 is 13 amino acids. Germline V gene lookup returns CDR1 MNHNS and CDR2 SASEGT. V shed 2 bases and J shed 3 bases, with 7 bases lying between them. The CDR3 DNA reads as TGTGCCAGCAGTGAAAGAGGATACTATGGCTACACCTTC. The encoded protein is CASSERGYYGYTF.

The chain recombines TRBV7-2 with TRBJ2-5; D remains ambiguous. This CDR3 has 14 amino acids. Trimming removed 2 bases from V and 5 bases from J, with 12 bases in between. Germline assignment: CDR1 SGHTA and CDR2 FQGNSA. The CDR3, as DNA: TGTGCCAGCAGCTTAACGTGGCAGTCGGAGACCCAGTACTTC. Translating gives CASSLTWQSETQYF.

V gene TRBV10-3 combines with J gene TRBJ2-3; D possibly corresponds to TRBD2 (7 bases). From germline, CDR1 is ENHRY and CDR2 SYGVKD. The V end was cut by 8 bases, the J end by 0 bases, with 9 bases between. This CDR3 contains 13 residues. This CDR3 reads CAIAGASTDTQYF. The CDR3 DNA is TGTGCCATCGCGGGGGCCAGCACAGATACGCAGTATTTT.

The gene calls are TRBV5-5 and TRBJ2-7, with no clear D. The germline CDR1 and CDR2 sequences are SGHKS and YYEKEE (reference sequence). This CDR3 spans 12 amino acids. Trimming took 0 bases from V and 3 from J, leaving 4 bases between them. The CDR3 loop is CASSLALYEQYF. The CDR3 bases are TGTGCCAGCAGCTTGGCCCTCTACGAGCAGTACTTC.

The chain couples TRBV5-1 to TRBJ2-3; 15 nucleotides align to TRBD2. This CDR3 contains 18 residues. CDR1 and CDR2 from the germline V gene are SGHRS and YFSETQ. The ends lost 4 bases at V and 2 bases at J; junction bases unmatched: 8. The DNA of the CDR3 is TGCGCCAGCAGCATGGGACTAGCGGGGGGACTACTCACAGATACGCAGTATTTT. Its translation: CASSMGLAGGLLTDTQYF.

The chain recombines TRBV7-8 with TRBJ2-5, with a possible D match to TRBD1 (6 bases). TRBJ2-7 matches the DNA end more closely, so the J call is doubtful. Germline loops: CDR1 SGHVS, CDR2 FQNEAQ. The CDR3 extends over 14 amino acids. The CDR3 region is CASSLVRTANEQYF. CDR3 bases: TGTGCCAGCAGCTTAGTGAGGACAGCTAACGAGCAGTACTTC.

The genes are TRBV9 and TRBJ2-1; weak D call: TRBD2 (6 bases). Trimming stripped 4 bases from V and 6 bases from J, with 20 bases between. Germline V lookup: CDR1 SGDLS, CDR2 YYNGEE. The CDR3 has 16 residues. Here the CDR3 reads CASSLHGLAIGNEQFF. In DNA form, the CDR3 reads TGTGCCAGCAGCCTTCACGGGCTAGCGATTGGCAATGAGCAGTTCTTC.

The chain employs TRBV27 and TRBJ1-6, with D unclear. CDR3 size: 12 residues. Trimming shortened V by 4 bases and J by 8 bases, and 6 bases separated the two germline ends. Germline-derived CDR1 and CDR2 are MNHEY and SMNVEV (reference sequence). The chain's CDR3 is CASSWRDSPLHF. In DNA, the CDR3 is TGTGCCAGCAGTTGGCGGGATTCACCCCTCCACTTT.

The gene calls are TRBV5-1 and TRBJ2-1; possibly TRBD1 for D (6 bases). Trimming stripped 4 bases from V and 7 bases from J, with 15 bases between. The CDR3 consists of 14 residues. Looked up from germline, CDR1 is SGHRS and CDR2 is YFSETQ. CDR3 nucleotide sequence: TGCGCCAGCAGCCTGGACAGTGTACAGAATGAGCAGTTCTTC. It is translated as CASSLDSVQNEQFF.

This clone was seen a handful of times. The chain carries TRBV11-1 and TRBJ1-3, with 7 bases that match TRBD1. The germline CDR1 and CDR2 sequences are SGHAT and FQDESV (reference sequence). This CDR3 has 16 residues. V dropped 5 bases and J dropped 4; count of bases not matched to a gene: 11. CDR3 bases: TGTGCCAGCAGCATTAACAGGGGAAGTAAAGGAAACACCATATATTTT. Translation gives CASSINRGSKGNTIYF.

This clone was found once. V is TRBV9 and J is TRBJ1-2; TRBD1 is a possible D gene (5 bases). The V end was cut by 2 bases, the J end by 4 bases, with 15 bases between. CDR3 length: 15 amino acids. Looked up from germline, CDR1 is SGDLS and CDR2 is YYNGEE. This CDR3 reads CASSVSPGGSYGYTF. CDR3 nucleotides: TGTGCCAGCAGCGTGAGTCCCGGGGGTAGCTATGGCTACACCTTC.

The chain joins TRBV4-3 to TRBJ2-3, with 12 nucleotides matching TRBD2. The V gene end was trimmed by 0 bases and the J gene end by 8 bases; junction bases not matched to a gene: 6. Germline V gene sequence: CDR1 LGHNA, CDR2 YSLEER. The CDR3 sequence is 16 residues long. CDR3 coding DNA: TGCGCCAGCAGCCAAGACCCTAGCGGGGGGGTGGGTACGCAGTATTTT. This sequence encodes CASSQDPSGGVGTQYF.

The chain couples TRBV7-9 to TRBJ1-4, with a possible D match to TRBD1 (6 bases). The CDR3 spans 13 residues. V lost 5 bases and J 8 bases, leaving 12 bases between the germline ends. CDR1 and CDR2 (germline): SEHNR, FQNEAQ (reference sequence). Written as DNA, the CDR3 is TGTGCCAGCAGCACGGACAGACGGGAAAAACTGTTTTTT. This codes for CASSTDRREKLFF.

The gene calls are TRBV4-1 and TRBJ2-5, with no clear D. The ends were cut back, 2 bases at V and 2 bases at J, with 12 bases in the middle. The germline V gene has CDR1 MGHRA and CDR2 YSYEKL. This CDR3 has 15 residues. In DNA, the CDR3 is TGCGCCAGCAGCCAAACGAGGAACATTCAAGAGACCCAGTACTTC. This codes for CASSQTRNIQETQYF.

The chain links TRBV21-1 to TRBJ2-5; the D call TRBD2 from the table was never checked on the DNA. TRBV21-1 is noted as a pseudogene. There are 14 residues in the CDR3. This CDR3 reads CASSGSGGGETQYF. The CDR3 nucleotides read TGTGCCAGCAGCGGAAGCGGGGGCGGGGAGACCCAGTACTTC.

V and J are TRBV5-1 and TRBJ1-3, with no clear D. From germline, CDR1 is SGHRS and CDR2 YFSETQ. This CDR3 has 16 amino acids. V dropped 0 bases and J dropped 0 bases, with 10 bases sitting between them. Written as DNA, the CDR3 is TGCGCCAGCAGCTTGGGACTTATAAACTCTGGAAACACCATATATTTT. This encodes CASSLGLINSGNTIYF.

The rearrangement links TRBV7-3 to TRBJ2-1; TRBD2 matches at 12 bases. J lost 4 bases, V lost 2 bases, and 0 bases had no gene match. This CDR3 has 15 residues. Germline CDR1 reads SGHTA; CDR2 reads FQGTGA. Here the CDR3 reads CASSLLAGGYNEQFF. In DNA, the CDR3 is TGTGCCAGCAGCTTACTAGCGGGGGGGTACAATGAGCAGTTCTTC.

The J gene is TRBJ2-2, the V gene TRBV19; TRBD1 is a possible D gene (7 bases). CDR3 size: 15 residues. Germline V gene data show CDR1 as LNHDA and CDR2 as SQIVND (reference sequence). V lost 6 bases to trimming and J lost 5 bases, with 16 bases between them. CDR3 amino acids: CASSRDRAGTGELFF. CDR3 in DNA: TGTGCCAGTAGCAGAGACAGGGCGGGGACCGGGGAGCTGTTTTTT. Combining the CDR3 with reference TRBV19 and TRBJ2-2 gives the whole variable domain DGGITQSPKYLFRKEGQNVTLSCEQNLNHDAMYWYRQDPGQGLRLIYYSQIVNDFQKGDIAEGYSVSREKKESFPLTVTSAQKNPTAFYLCASSRDRAGTGELFFGEGSRLTVL.

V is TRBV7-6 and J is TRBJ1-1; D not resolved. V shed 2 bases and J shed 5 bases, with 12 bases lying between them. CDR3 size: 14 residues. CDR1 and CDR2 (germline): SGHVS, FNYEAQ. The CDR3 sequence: CASSLYEGGTEAFF. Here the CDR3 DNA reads TGTGCCAGCAGCTTATACGAGGGTGGTACTGAAGCTTTCTTT.